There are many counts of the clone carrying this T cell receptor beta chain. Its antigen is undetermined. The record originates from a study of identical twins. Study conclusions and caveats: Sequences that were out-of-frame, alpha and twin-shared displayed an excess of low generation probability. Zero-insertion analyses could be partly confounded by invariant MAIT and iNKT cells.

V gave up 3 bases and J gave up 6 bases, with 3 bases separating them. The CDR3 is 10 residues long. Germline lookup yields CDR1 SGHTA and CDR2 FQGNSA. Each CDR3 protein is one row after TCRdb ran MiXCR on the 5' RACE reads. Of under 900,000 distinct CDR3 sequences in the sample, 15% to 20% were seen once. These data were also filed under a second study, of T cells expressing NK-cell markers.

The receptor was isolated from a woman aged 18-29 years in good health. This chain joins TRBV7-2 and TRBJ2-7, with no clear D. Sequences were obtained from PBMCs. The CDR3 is CASSLAEQYF. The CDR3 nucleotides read TGTGCCAGCAGCTTGGCCGAGCAGTACTTC.